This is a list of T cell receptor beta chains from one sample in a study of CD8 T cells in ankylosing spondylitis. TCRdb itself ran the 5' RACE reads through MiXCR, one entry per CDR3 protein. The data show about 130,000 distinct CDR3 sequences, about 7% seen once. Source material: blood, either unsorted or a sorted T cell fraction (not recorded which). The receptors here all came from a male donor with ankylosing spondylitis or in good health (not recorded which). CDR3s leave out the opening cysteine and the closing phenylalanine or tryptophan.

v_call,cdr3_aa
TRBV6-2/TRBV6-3,ASSDPPLRTQY
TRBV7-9,ASSLPSGQGFTEAF
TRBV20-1,SAPGRGHYGYT
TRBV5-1,ASSLTPLRVPDTQY
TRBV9,ASSEDLGVAETQY
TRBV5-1,ASSAPTGSYNEQF
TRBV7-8,ASSSGTSEYTGELF
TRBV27,ASSLKAGELF
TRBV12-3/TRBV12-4,ASSDGGGPGELF
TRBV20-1,SARPPGGGYSLSNQPQH
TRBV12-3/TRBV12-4,ASTDRGPYNEQF